The 30 T cell receptor beta chains in this list originate from one sample, sequenced in a study of OX40 agonist ivuxolimab in advanced cancers. The assay was immunoSEQ multiplex PCR, and TCRdb's table has in-frame clones only and misses some. The sample contains tens of thousands of clones, about nine tenths of which appear only once. The sample here was CD4+ or CD8+ T cells sorted from blood, taken in a trial of the OX40 agonist ivuxolimab. These receptors were collected from an adult with an advanced solid tumor such as melanoma, head and neck, liver or kidney cancer.

The chain carries TRBV10-3 and TRBJ2-6, with a weak D call TRBD1 (6 bases). Trimming stripped 2 bases from V and 0 bases from J, with 14 bases between. Per the germline V gene, CDR1 is ENHRY and CDR2 is SYGVKD. The CDR3 is made up of 18 amino acids. The CDR3 spells CAISETEDSYSGANVLTF. The CDR3 DNA reads TGTGCCATCAGTGAGACCGAGGACAGCTACTCTGGGGCCAACGTCCTGACTTTC.

The chain carries TRBV10-3 and TRBJ2-7; TRBD2 matches at 8 bases. Germline V gene sequence: CDR1 ENHRY, CDR2 SYGVKD. V trimming: 8 bases; J trimming: 5 bases; junction bases outside the gene matches: 14. This CDR3 comprises 15 residues. The CDR3 loop reads CAIRSEREFNHEQYF. CDR3 nucleotides: TGTGCCATCCGATCTGAGCGGGAGTTTAACCACGAGCAGTACTTC.

The chain carries TRBV10-1 and TRBJ1-2, with D uncertain. Trimming took 2 bases from V and 4 from J, leaving 8 bases between them. Per the germline V gene, CDR1 is WNHNN and CDR2 is SYGVQD (reference sequence). There are 13 residues in the CDR3. The CDR3 loop is CASSEGLPYGYTF. DNA for the CDR3: TGCGCCAGCAGTGAGGGACTCCCCTATGGCTACACCTTC.

The CDR3 sequence: CAISLGTSEAFF. The DNA for the CDR3 is TGTGCCATCAGCCTTGGGACGAGTGAAGCTTTCTTT. The chain recombines TRBV10-3 with TRBJ1-1, with a possible D match to TRBD1 (5 bases). Looked up from germline, CDR1 is ENHRY and CDR2 is SYGVKD. This CDR3 comprises 12 residues. V lost 6 bases and J 7 bases, leaving 12 bases between the germline ends.

This chain links TRBV2 with TRBJ1-5; 9 nucleotides agree with TRBD1. This CDR3 region has 15 residues. Per germline, CDR1 SNHLY and CDR2 FYNNEI. Trimming removed 5 bases from V and 1 base from J; junction bases left unmatched: 3. CDR3 in amino acids: CASSKDRGSNQPQHF. CDR3 in DNA: TGTGCCAGCAGTAAAGACAGGGGGAGCAATCAGCCCCAGCATTTT.

The CDR3 DNA follows: TGTGCCAGCAGCCTAAGCTTCAGGGGTAGGGCCGGGGAGCTGTTTTTT. Its translation: CASSLSFRGRAGELFF. This chain links TRBV28 with TRBJ2-2; D is perhaps TRBD1 (6 bases). Trimming removed 6 bases from V and 6 bases from J, with 20 bases in between. The CDR3 loop spans 16 amino acids. Germline CDR1 MDHEN, CDR2 SYDVKM.

The chain employs TRBV19 and TRBJ1-2; 10 bases are shared with TRBD1. This CDR3 contains 17 residues. Trimming took 3 bases from V and 5 from J; bases not matched to a gene: 12. The germline CDR1 and CDR2 sequences are LNHDA and SQIVND (reference sequence). The CDR3 bases are TGTGCCAGTAGTATTGCTTCCCCGGGACAGGGGAAATATGGCTACACCTTC. Translated: CASSIASPGQGKYGYTF.

This rearrangement joins TRBV15 to TRBJ1-1; the D is unclear. The germline V and J ends were trimmed by 1 base and 7 bases, with 7 bases remaining between them. Germline V CDR1 and CDR2: LNHNV, YYDKDF (reference sequence). CDR3 size: 12 residues. DNA of the CDR3: TGTGCCACCAGCAGAGTAGACGGTGAAGCTTTCTTT. Amino acid sequence: CATSRVDGEAFF.

The genes are TRBV19 and TRBJ2-7; D ambiguous. Germline values: CDR1 LNHDA, CDR2 SQIVND (reference sequence). CDR3 length: 17 residues. V was cut by 1 base and J by 3 bases, with 19 bases left in between. The DNA of the CDR3 is TGTGCCAGTAGTATAGTTCCGGGCCCAAATATCTTCTACGAGCAGTACTTC. It translates to CASSIVPGPNIFYEQYF.

The chain carries TRBV7-9 and TRBJ2-7, with TRBD1 matching 8 bases. In germline, CDR1 is SEHNR, CDR2 FQNEAQ (reference sequence). The J segment lost 7 bases and the V segment lost 3 bases, leaving 8 bases of the junction unmatched. This CDR3 spans 14 amino acids. The CDR3 bases are TGTGCCAGCAGCTTCGGGCAGGGGGCAGGGGAGCAGTACTTC. Protein sequence: CASSFGQGAGEQYF.

This chain links TRBV6-6 with TRBJ2-3, with 13 bases lining up with TRBD2. Germline CDR1 is MNHNY and CDR2 is SVGAGI (reference sequence). J was trimmed by 5 bases and V by 8 bases; bases with no gene match: 4. This CDR3 comprises 14 residues. The DNA of the CDR3 is TGTGCCAGCTCAAGGACTAGCGGGGGAGATACGCAGTATTTT. Protein product: CASSRTSGGDTQYF.

This chain uses TRBV28 with TRBJ1-5; maybe TRBD1 (5 bases). V gave up 8 bases and J gave up 4 bases, with 9 bases separating them. CDR1 is MDHEN and CDR2 is SYDVKM in the germline V gene. This CDR3 is 12 amino acids long. CDR3 sequence (DNA): TGTGCCAGCGGGGGGTCAAATCAGCCCCAGCATTTT. This gives the protein CASGGSNQPQHF.

The chain employs TRBV6-1 and TRBJ1-2; D remains ambiguous. With 4 bases removed from V and 2 bases from J, the gap between germline ends came to 14 bases. The CDR3 sequence is 15 residues long. The germline gives CDR1 MNHNS, CDR2 SASEGT. The CDR3 here is CASSGFGPTNYGYTF. In nucleotides, the CDR3 is TGTGCCAGCAGTGGGTTCGGACCTACAAACTATGGCTACACCTTC.

The chain has TRBV7-8 and TRBJ2-7; 11 nucleotides align to TRBD2. The CDR3 runs to 17 residues. CDR1 and CDR2 from the germline V gene are SGHVS and FQNEAQ. V gave up 3 bases and J gave up 6 bases; unmatched junction bases: 13. In DNA form, the CDR3 reads TGTGCCAGCAGCTTTTCACTAGCGGGAGTGGGATCAGGCGAGCAGTACTTC. This codes for CASSFSLAGVGSGEQYF.

The chain is built from TRBV28 and TRBJ2-7, with D perhaps being TRBD1 or TRBD2 (6 bases each). The V end was cut by 0 bases, the J end by 2 bases, with 14 bases between. Per germline, CDR1 MDHEN and CDR2 SYDVKM. The CDR3 covers 16 residues. In DNA form, the CDR3 reads TGTGCCAGCAGTTTATGGTCGAGGGGGGTCCCCTACGAGCAGTACTTC. It translates to CASSLWSRGVPYEQYF.

This clone was counted once. The chain couples TRBV28 to TRBJ1-2; TRBD1 is a possible D gene (5 bases). In germline, CDR1 is MDHEN, CDR2 SYDVKM. The CDR3 contains 13 residues. The ends were cut back, 7 bases at V and 7 bases at J, with 16 bases in the middle. CDR3 sequence reads: CASTGKVGGGYTF. CDR3 nucleotide sequence: TGTGCCAGCACAGGGAAGGTCGGCGGTGGCTACACCTTC.

This sequence joins TRBV18 and TRBJ2-5; 7 nucleotides align to TRBD1. V lost 4 bases to trimming and J lost 7 bases; unmatched junction nucleotides: 12. The CDR3 is 15 residues long. The germline CDR1 and CDR2 sequences are KGHSH and LQKENI. The CDR3 spells CASSHGTEPSRTQYF. The CDR3 DNA reads as TGTGCCAGCTCACACGGGACAGAACCCTCTCGGACCCAGTACTTC.

This CDR3 is CASSLVSAYGLSTDTQYF. DNA for the CDR3: TGTGCCAGCAGCTTAGTTAGCGCGTACGGATTGAGCACAGATACGCAGTATTTT. The V and J genes are TRBV7-6 and TRBJ2-3, with D possibly being TRBD2 (5 bases). There are 18 residues in the CDR3. V lost 1 base, J lost 0 bases, and 17 bases lay in between. CDR1 is SGHVS and CDR2 is FNYEAQ in the germline V gene.

The chain combines TRBV29-1 with TRBJ2-4; 7 nucleotides align to TRBD2. V trimming: 4 bases; J trimming: 8 bases; junction bases outside the gene matches: 8. This CDR3 region has 13 residues. Germline V CDR1 and CDR2: SQVTM, ANQGSEA. The CDR3 coding sequence is TGCAGCGTTGGTCGGGGGGTAGGAGACATTCAGTACTTC. Translated, it gives CSVGRGVGDIQYF. Complete variable domain (other parts from reference TRBV29-1 and TRBJ2-4): SAVISQKPSRDICQRGTSLTIQCQVDSQVTMMFWYRQQPGQSLTLIATANQGSEATYESGFVIDKFPISRPNLTFSTLTVSNMSPEDSSIYLCSVGRGVGDIQYFGAGTRLSVL.

The chain uses TRBV11-2 and TRBJ1-5, with no clear D. The CDR3 consists of 15 residues. V was cut by 5 bases and J by 6 bases, with 17 bases left in between. Germline V lookup: CDR1 SGHAT, CDR2 FQNNGV. The CDR3 sequence: CASSPFGGRAQPQHF. CDR3 bases: TGTGCCAGCAGCCCATTTGGCGGACGAGCTCAGCCCCAGCATTTT.

The chain employs TRBV6-5 and TRBJ2-7; no clear D gene. The CDR3 extends over 14 amino acids. The V gene lost 1 base and the J gene lost 0 bases, with 7 bases spanning the gap. Germline V gene lookup returns CDR1 MNHEY and CDR2 SVGAGI. The CDR3, as DNA: TGTGCCAGCAGTTACTATGGGTCCTCCTACGAGCAGTACTTC. Translated: CASSYYGSSYEQYF.

V and J are TRBV4-1 and TRBJ2-1, with D uncertain. Germline V lookup: CDR1 MGHRA, CDR2 YSYEKL. The V gene lost 2 bases and the J gene lost 4 bases, with 3 bases spanning the gap. The CDR3 runs 12 residues. The chain's CDR3 is CASSQNYNEQFF. CDR3 DNA: TGCGCCAGCAGCCAAAATTACAATGAGCAGTTCTTC.

The V call is TRBV28, the J call TRBJ1-1; 7 bases align to TRBD1. Germline V gene data show CDR1 as MDHEN and CDR2 as SYDVKM. The CDR3 consists of 16 residues. The V gene end was trimmed by 2 bases and the J gene end by 5 bases; junction bases not matched to a gene: 11. The CDR3 spells CASSLPLTGLVTEAFF. The CDR3 region has the DNA TGTGCCAGCAGTTTACCCTTGACAGGGCTTGTTACTGAAGCTTTCTTT.

The chain links TRBV14 to TRBJ2-7, with D maybe TRBD1 (5 bases). Germline-derived CDR1 and CDR2 are SGHDN and FVKESK. The V end was cut by 4 bases, the J end by 1 base, with 14 bases between. The CDR3 extends over 15 amino acids. The CDR3 loop is CASSPKVRVSYEQYF. The CDR3, as DNA: TGTGCCAGCAGCCCGAAGGTCAGGGTTTCCTACGAGCAGTACTTC. Variable domain in full (rest from reference TRBV14 and TRBJ2-7): EAGVTQFPSHSVIEKGQTVTLRCDPISGHDNLYWYRRVMGKEIKFLLHFVKESKQDESGMPNNRFLAERTGGTYSTLKVQPAELEDSGVYFCASSPKVRVSYEQYFGPGTRLTVT.

This chain uses TRBV5-5 with TRBJ1-5, with D perhaps TRBD1 (5 bases). Germline-derived CDR1 and CDR2 are SGHKS and YYEKEE (reference sequence). Trimming took 0 bases from V and 6 from J, leaving 10 bases between them. The CDR3 extends over 14 amino acids. This CDR3 is CASSLAGGFQPQHF. CDR3 in DNA: TGTGCCAGCAGCTTGGCCGGGGGGTTTCAGCCCCAGCATTTT.

This chain joins TRBV12-5 and TRBJ2-7; 12 nucleotides agree with TRBD2. The junction had 4 bases not matched to a gene; V was cut back by 4 bases and J by 6 bases. In germline, CDR1 is LGHNT, CDR2 FRNRAP. There are 14 residues in the CDR3. The CDR3 spells CASGSSGRALEQYF. DNA for the CDR3: TGTGCTAGTGGTTCTAGCGGGAGGGCCCTCGAGCAGTACTTC.

The V call is TRBV2, the J call TRBJ1-5; D is unclear. The CDR3 extends over 13 amino acids. CDR1 is SNHLY and CDR2 is FYNNEI in the germline V gene. Trimming removed 7 bases at V and 6 bases at J, with 13 bases between. CDR3 DNA: TGTGCCAGCACCACAGAAGCGGGTCAGCCCCAGCATTTT. Translating it yields CASTTEAGQPQHF. Combining the CDR3 with reference TRBV2 and TRBJ1-5 gives the whole variable domain EPEVTQTPSHQVTQMGQEVILRCVPISNHLYFYWYRQILGQKVEFLVSFYNNEISEKSEIFDDQFSVERPDGSNFTLKIRSTKLEDSAMYFCASTTEAGQPQHFGDGTRLSIL.

This rearrangement joins TRBV7-6 to TRBJ1-6; a possible D gene is TRBD1 (5 bases). V dropped 2 bases and J dropped 7 bases, with 12 bases sitting between them. The germline CDR1 and CDR2 sequences are SGHVS and FNYEAQ. This CDR3 has 15 amino acids. This CDR3 reads CASSLSPPGNSPLHF. As DNA, the CDR3 is TGTGCCAGCAGCTTATCTCCACCAGGGAATTCACCCCTCCACTTT.

CDR3 nucleotides: TGTGCCAGCTCACCATTGACAGGGAGCACTGAAGCTTTCTTT. It encodes CASSPLTGSTEAFF. V is TRBV18 and J is TRBJ1-1, with 7 nucleotides matching TRBD1. CDR1 and CDR2 (germline): KGHSH, LQKENI. The CDR3 extends over 14 amino acids. J was trimmed by 4 bases and V by 2 bases; bases with no gene match: 4.

The rearrangement links TRBV6-6 to TRBJ2-7; 9 bases match TRBD1. V lost 3 bases and J lost 6; bases outside the gene matches: 9. Per germline, CDR1 MNHNY and CDR2 SVGAGI (reference sequence). The CDR3 runs 15 residues. The CDR3 coding sequence is TGTGCCAGCAGTTATCCGAAAGGGACAGGGCGCGAGCAGTACTTC. Amino acid sequence: CASSYPKGTGREQYF.